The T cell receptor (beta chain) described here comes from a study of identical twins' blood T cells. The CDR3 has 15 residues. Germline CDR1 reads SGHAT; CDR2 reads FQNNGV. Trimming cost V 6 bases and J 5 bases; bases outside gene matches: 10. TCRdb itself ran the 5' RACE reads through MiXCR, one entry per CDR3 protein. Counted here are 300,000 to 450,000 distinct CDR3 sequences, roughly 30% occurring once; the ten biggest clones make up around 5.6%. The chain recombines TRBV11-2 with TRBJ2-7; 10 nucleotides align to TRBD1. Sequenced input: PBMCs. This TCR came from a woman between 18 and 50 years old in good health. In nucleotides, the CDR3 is TGTGCCAGCAGTTTTGGGACAGGGGCTTTGAACGAGCAGTACTTC. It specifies CASSFGTGALNEQYF.